These 12 T cell receptor beta chains originate from one sample sequenced in a study of T-cell memory formation after mild COVID-19. Via MiXCR, TCRdb re-called the 5' RACE reads, giving one row per CDR3 protein. This table has some 600,000 distinct CDR3 sequences, 17% appearing once. Sequencing input: PBMCs or a T cell subset sorted from them (not recorded which). All receptors come from an adult woman who had mild COVID-19 (a few samples of this study predate the infection). Cell type and time point are not known.

In its sample, this clonotype was seen a few times. CDR3 in amino acids: CASSLFRGTGELFF. CDR3 nucleotide sequence: TGTGCCAGCAGCTTATTCCGCGGCACCGGGGAGCTGTTTTTT. The V call is TRBV7-8, the J call TRBJ2-2; unclear D gene. V gave up 2 bases and J gave up 4 bases, with 8 bases separating them. Per the germline V gene, CDR1 is SGHVS and CDR2 is FQNEAQ. This CDR3 contains 14 residues. Variable domain in full (rest from reference TRBV7-8 and TRBJ2-2): GAGVSQSPRYKVAKRGQDVALRCDPISGHVSLFWYQQALGQGPEFLTYFQNEAQLDKSGLPSDRFFAERPEGSVSTLKIQRTQQEDSAVYLCASSLFRGTGELFFGEGSRLTVL.

This chain uses TRBV27 with TRBJ1-3; no reliable D call. The germline CDR1 and CDR2 sequences are MNHEY and SMNVEV (reference sequence). This CDR3 spans 16 amino acids. V lost 6 bases and J lost 0, with 15 bases in between. The CDR3 here is CASSPRSPYSGNTIYF. CDR3 nucleotide sequence: TGTGCCAGCAGCCCTCGTAGTCCCTACTCTGGAAACACCATATATTTT.

The sample holds a few counts of this clonotype. The CDR3 loop is CASSASGTGELFF. DNA of the CDR3: TGTGCCAGCAGTGCTAGCGGCACCGGGGAGCTGTTTTTT. The chain couples TRBV12-3 or TRBV12-4 to TRBJ2-2, with 7 positions matching TRBD2. The CDR3 is 13 amino acids. V was pared by 5 bases and J by 4 bases, with 1 base of the junction left unmatched.

V gene TRBV27 combines with J gene TRBJ1-5, with a weak D call TRBD1 (6 bases). The V gene lost 4 bases and the J gene lost 0 bases, with 10 bases spanning the gap. The germline V gene has CDR1 MNHEY and CDR2 SMNVEV (reference sequence). CDR3 length equals 15 residues. CDR3: CASSSTGYSNQPQHF. In DNA, the CDR3 is TGTGCCAGCAGTTCGACAGGATATAGCAATCAGCCCCAGCATTTT.

In this sample, this clonotype turned up a few times. This chain uses TRBV20-1 with TRBJ2-7; perhaps D is TRBD1 or TRBD2 (6 bases each). The CDR3 runs to 11 residues. CDR1 is DFQATT and CDR2 is SNEGSKA in the germline V gene (reference sequence). The V end was cut by 7 bases, the J end by 4 bases, with 11 bases between. The CDR3 sequence is CSGGGGYEQYF. The CDR3 region has the DNA TGCAGTGGTGGAGGGGGGTACGAGCAGTACTTC.

This clonotype was seen a handful of times. The chain links TRBV3-1 to TRBJ2-7; D assignment may be TRBD1 or TRBD2 (5 bases each). This CDR3 is 13 amino acids long. Germline CDR1 and CDR2: LGHDT and YNNKEL (reference sequence). V was clipped by 1 base and J by 2 bases, with 6 bases between them. CDR3 DNA: TGTGCCAGCAGCCAAGGGGGGACCTACGAGCAGTACTTC. As protein: CASSQGGTYEQYF.

This clonotype was detected a few times. The chain is built from TRBV2 and TRBJ2-7; D unclear. Per the germline V gene, CDR1 is SNHLY and CDR2 is FYNNEI. The CDR3 has 15 amino acids. Trimming pared 6 bases from V and 3 bases from J, leaving 18 bases between. The CDR3 reads CASRMNSGPFYEQYF. DNA of the CDR3: TGTGCCAGCAGGATGAATTCGGGTCCCTTCTACGAGCAGTACTTC.

This chain connects TRBV6-4 to TRBJ1-2, with 10 bases matching TRBD1. There are 15 residues in the CDR3. The germline V gene encodes CDR1 MRHNA and CDR2 SNTAGT. The trim removed 5 bases at V and 8 bases at J, leaving 11 bases unmatched. For the CDR3, the DNA is TGTGCCAGCAGTTACACCGGGACAGGGGTGAGGGGCTACACCTTC. Its translation is CASSYTGTGVRGYTF.

This clonotype occurred a few times. The chain uses TRBV5-6 and TRBJ1-1; 9 nucleotides agree with TRBD1. V was clipped by 2 bases and J by 4 bases; unmatched bases: 6. Germline CDR1 reads SGHDT; CDR2 reads YYEEEE. The CDR3 consists of 15 residues. This CDR3 is CASSLQQGAFTEAFF. DNA for the CDR3: TGTGCCAGCAGCTTACAACAGGGGGCTTTCACTGAAGCTTTCTTT.

This clonotype was counted between two and nine times. V usage is TRBV5-1 and J usage is TRBJ1-1; the D is unclear. The CDR3 consists of 14 residues. Germline V lookup: CDR1 SGHRS, CDR2 YFSETQ. The ends were cut back, 0 bases at V and 4 bases at J, with 10 bases in the middle. CDR3 in amino acids: CASSLGSVGTEAFF. In nucleotides, the CDR3 is TGCGCCAGCAGCTTGGGTTCTGTGGGCACTGAAGCTTTCTTT.

This clonotype was counted a few times. The genes are TRBV11-1 and TRBJ2-7, with no clear D. The germline CDR1 and CDR2 sequences are SGHAT and FQDESV (reference sequence). Deletions cut 0 bases from V and 2 bases from J, with 11 bases between. CDR3 length equals 15 residues. This CDR3 reads CASSLALGRAYEQYF. CDR3 sequence (DNA): TGTGCCAGCAGCTTAGCCCTGGGAAGGGCCTACGAGCAGTACTTC.

This clonotype was recorded a few times. For the CDR3, the DNA is TGTGCCAGCCGAAAAACGGGTAACACCGGGGAGCTGTTTTTT. Translation gives CASRKTGNTGELFF. V usage is TRBV19 and J usage is TRBJ2-2; D gene unclear. Between the trimmed V and J ends, which lost 9 bases and 2 bases, there was a span of 13 bases. Germline V gene lookup returns CDR1 LNHDA and CDR2 SQIVND (reference sequence). CDR3 length: 14 residues.